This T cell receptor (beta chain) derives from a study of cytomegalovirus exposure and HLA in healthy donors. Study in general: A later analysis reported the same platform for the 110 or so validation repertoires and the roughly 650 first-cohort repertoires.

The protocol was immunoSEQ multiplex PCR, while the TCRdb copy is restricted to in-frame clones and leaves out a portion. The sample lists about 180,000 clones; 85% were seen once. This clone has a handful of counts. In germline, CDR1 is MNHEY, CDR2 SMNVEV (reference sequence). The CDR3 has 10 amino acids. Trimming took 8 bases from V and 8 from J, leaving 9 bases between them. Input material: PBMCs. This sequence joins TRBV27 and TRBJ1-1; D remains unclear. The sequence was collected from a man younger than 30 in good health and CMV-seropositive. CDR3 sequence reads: CASLPGEAFF. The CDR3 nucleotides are TGTGCCAGCCTCCCCGGGGAAGCTTTCTTT.